This T cell receptor beta chain derives from a study of T cells in Graves' hyperthyroidism and ophthalmopathy. Study details: At initial diagnosis, before any treatment had begun, peripheral blood was obtained. Broader study findings: Separation of ophthalmopathy from stable hyperthyroidism was achieved by a 13 V-J model.

About this clonotype itself: Its antigen is unidentified. This may arise from a read error, as a much more abundant clone is one base away.

TCR beta CDR3 region amplification was performed from RNA transcripts. The HTBI primer set served for first-round RT-PCR of the TCR CDR3. MiXCR, applied by TCRdb to the multiplex PCR reads, yields one record per CDR3 protein. The sample gives some 550,000 distinct CDR3 sequences, less than 25% of which show up once; 26% is in the top ten. Recently diagnosed hyperthyroidism of less than 2 months' duration affected patients aged 18 to 65. CDR1 is LNHDA and CDR2 is SQIVND in the germline V gene (reference sequence). V dropped 8 bases and J dropped 5; count of bases not matched to a gene: 11. This CDR3 is 15 amino acids long.

The rearrangement links TRBV19 to TRBJ2-2; 7 bases map to TRBD2. This receptor was obtained from a man younger than 35 with Graves' hyperthyroidism. Sequencing input: blood. The CDR3 loop reads CASRRTSLPTGELFF. Written as DNA, the CDR3 is TGTGCCAGTCGGAGGACTAGTCTTCCTACCGGGGAGCTGTTTTTT. Drawing the rest from reference TRBV19 and TRBJ2-2, the complete variable domain is DGGITQSPKYLFRKEGQNVTLSCEQNLNHDAMYWYRQDPGQGLRLIYYSQIVNDFQKGDIAEGYSVSREKKESFPLTVTSAQKNPTAFYLCASRRTSLPTGELFFGEGSRLTVL.